This TCR beta chain was found in a study of vaccination and CD4 T cells after COVID-19. Study-level background: Samples were taken after vaccination, a median of approximately 72 days after dose two, with a range of 14 to 241.

Treatment of the sample: approximately 9-day PBMC culture with coronavirus spike peptide pools or control peptides (ViraFEST assay). Peptide pools at 9.5 to 10 ug/ml and IL-2 at approximately 9.6 IU/ml were added to cultures of 1.5 million to 2.5 million PBMCs per well. In the case of this clonotype: Its antigen remains unidentified.

CDR1 and CDR2 (germline): DFQATT, SNEGSKA (reference sequence). V was trimmed by 1 base and J by 5 bases, leaving 18 bases between them. This CDR3 is built from 15 residues. Cultured CD4+ T cells had their DNA profiled by the Oncomine TCR Beta short-read assay. TCRdb itself ran the PCR reads through MiXCR, one entry per CDR3 protein. The sample yields roughly 17,000 distinct CDR3 sequences, about 63% seen once. The source of this sequence is a human donor who had recovered from COVID-19. Material for sequencing was CD4+ T cells from blood, cultured in vitro. V and J are TRBV20-1 and TRBJ2-7; D uncertain. The CDR3 region is CSARGLPSAWDEQYF. CDR3 bases: TGCAGTGCTAGAGGTCTGCCTTCTGCCTGGGACGAGCAGTACTTC.